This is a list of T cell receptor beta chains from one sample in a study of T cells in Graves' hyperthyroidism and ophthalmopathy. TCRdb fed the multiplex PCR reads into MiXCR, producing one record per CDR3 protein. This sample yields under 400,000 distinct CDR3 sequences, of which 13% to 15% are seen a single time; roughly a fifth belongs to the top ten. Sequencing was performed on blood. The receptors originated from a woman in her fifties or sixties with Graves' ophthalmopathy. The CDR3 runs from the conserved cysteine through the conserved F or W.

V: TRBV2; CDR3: CASSGGLAVSYEQYF
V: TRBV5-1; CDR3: CASSQGTSGAFQETQYF
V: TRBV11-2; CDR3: CASSLDLGTGAYEQYF
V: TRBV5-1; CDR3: CASSQTPMGNTDTQYF
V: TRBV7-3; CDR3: CASSSPLAGGNEQFF
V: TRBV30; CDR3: CAWSSQETQYF
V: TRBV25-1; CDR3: CASSRDRGLGEQFF
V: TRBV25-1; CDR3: CASSKQGAVFPGYTF
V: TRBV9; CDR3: CASTSGGAYNEQFF
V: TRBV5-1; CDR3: CASRPRDRVYEQYF
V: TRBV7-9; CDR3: CASSLEPSGGYEQYF
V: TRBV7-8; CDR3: CASSLERGSYGYTF
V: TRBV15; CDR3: CATSRVGGNEQFF
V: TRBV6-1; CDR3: CASSWDRAGLASYEQYF
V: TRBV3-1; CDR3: CASSFRATGLAGDEQFF
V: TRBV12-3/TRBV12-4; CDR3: CASSIQRLAGIYEQYF
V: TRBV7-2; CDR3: CASSPLDLRGGETQYF
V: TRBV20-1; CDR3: CSATDYEQYF
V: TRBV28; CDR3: CASSYPGLAGAYNEQFF
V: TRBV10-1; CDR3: CASSGNSGGADYGYTF
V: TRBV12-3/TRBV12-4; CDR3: CASSLAGGSDTQYF
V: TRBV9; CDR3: CASSVGRTSGRALDTQYF
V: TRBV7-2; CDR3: CASSLVPNQETQYF
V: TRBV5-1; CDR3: CASSFSGSGADTQYF
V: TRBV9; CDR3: CASSSLTDGEQYF
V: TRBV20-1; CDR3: CSARDTKTKTGTDSYEQYF
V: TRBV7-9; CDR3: CASSPERDPHEQYF
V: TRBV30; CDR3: CAWSSQGRFYEQYF
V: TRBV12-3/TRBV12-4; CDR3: CASGTTNEQFF
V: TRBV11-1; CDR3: CASNNRGYEQYF
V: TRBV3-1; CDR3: CASSQGGSIATDTQYF
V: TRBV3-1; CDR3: CASSHGGITSYEQYF
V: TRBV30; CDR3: CACRGRETQYF
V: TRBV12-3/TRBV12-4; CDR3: CASRRAEQPGELFF
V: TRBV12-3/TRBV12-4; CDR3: CASSEMRVVNTEAFF
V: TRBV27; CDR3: CASSYRGGYGCTF
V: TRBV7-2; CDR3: CASSWTSGRAGETQYF
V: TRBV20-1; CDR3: CSASGTGGYEQYF
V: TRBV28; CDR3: CASSGSGQGVYGYAF
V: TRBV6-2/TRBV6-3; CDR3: CASSGNQDGYNEQFF
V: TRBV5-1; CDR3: CASSPNSVPSYEQYF
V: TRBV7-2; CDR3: CASSWSSGSSYNEQFF
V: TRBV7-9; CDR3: CASSKAGRGARDTQYF
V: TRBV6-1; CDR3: CAGREGVGEQYF
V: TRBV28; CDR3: CASSILAGGAHEQYF
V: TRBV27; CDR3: CASSWTGTGIYGYTF
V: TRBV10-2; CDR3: CASSERTSGRIAPGGEQYF
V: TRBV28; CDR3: CARGGTSGYNEQFF
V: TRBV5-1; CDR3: CASSLLAGATGELFF
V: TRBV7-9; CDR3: CASSLTDRGPETQYF
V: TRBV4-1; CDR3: CASSQDPTSGTYNEQFF
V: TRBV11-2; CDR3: CASSLVGTTEAFF
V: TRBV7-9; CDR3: CASSNRDSVYEQYF
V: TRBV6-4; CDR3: CASKGVIGQPQHF